The source of this T cell receptor (beta chain) is a study of T cell repertoires in cytomegalovirus infection. For the study at large: TCR beta signatures that were public indicated CMV infection and matching HLA type.

This clonotype was observed a handful of times. Its antigen is unknown. Losses at the gene ends were 5 bases for V and 1 base for J; bases not matched to a gene: 7. CDR3 size: 15 residues. CDR1 is ENHRY, CDR2 SYGVKD, per germline. TCRdb re-derived calls from the reads in MiXCR, one entry per CDR3 protein. The sample carries some 590,000 distinct CDR3 sequences, 40% recorded once. The TCR originated in a human donor in good health (CMV status not recorded). Some clones in this sample may be carry-over from other donors' samples. V is TRBV10-3 and J is TRBJ1-1; 7 positions agree with TRBD1. Sequencing was performed on cultured PBMCs, taken from culture after CMV antigen stimulation. The CDR3 here is CAISNRGPGNTEAFF. The CDR3 DNA is TGTGCCATCAGTAACAGGGGCCCCGGGAACACTGAAGCTTTCTTT.